These 2 T cell receptor beta chains were all obtained from the same sample, sequenced in a study of vaccination effects on CD4 cells after COVID-19. Prior to sequencing, the ViraFEST assay stimulated PBMC with viral peptide pools, which expanded the antigen-specific CD4+ T cells. Investigators separated out CD4+ T cells once around 9 days of culture had passed. Confirmation by PCR established that the person had SARS-CoV-2 infection between March and December 2020. This table comes from immunoSEQ multiplex PCR, and its TCRdb copy is limited to in-frame clones, with some not included. The data hold 55,000 to 90,000 clones, with 65% to 85% observed a single time. Their recognized antigens are unknown. Sequenced material: CD4+ T cells from PBMCs cultured with HIV peptides, taken before COVID-19 vaccination. Specified subset: HIV-1 Nef peptide pool negative control/reference culture. These receptors all come from a human donor who had a prior SARS-CoV-2 infection.

A few counts support this clone. The chain carries TRBV20-1 and TRBJ2-1; D unclear. Trimming removed 5 bases from V and 8 bases from J, with 10 bases in between. The CDR3 has 11 residues. The V gene's germline CDR1 is DFQATT and CDR2 SNEGSKA (reference sequence). CDR3 sequence reads: CSASDVDEQFF. CDR3 nucleotides: TGCAGTGCTTCTGATGTAGATGAGCAGTTCTTC.

This clone appeared a few times. V is TRBV7-3 and J is TRBJ2-1; the D call may be TRBD1 or TRBD2 (5 bases each). Germline V gene lookup returns CDR1 SGHTA and CDR2 FQGTGA. The ends were cut back, 5 bases at V and 6 bases at J, with 14 bases in the middle. CDR3 length: 14 residues. Here the CDR3 DNA reads TGTGCCAGCAGCCTGGGGACCCATTCCAATGAGCAGTTCTTC. It codes for CASSLGTHSNEQFF.